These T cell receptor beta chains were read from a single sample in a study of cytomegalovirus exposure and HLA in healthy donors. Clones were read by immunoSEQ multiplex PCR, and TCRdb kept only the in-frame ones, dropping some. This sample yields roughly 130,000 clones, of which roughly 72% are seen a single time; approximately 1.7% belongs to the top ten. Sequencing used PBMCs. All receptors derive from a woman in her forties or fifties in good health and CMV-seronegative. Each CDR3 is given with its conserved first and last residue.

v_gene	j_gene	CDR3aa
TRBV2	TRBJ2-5	CASREVQYQETQYF
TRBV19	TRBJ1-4	CASSIRGHEKLFF
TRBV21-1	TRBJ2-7	CASSKWFWGSGSSYEQYF
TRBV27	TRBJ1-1	CASSLSQQITNTEAFF
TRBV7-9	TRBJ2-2	CASSSLGFFHGNTGELFF
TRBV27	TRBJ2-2	CASSGLAGRTNTGELFF
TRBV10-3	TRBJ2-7	CAISELSYEQYF
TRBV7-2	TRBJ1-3	CASSSPPEWGAFGNTIYF
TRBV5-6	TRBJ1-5	CASSLSGTGLNVLVQPQHF
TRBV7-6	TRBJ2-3	CASSLPSVGTKASGSTDTQYF
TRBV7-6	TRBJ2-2	CASSLGGAMSYGGSGELFF
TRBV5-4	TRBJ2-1	CASSLDLARGGIEQFF
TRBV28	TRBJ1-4	CASTRTGRVNEKLFF
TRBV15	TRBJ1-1	CATSRDGQGLNTEAFF
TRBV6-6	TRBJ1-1	CASILQGADTEAFF
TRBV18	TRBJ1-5	CASSLSSTGTGLNQPQHF
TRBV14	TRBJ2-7	CASSPDRARGEQYF
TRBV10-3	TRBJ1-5	CAISESRNSNQPQHF
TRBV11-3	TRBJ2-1	CASSSTRYEQFF
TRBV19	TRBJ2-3	CASSMGPGGSTDTQYF
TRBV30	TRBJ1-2	CAWSRAGNYGYTF
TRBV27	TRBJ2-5	CASSFRTAETQYF
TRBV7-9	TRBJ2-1	CASSLAQGGPDRNEQFF
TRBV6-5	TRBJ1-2	CASSQQGVNGYTF
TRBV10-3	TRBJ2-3	CAIRAKDTQYF
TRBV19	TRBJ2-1	CASSIGGTSGRWASDEQFF
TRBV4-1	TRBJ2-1	CASSQVRLAGLYNEQFF
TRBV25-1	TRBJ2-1	CASSELAGSYNEQFF
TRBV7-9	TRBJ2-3	CSSSNGPDTQYF
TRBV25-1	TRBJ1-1	CASSEFPSTRMNTEAFF
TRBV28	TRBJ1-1	CASSLVVVLNTEAFF
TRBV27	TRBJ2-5	CASSLSGRWRGETQYF
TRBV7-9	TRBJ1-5	CASSFGTRNQPQHF
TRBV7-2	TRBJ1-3	CASSSFRDPGNTIYF
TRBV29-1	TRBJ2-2	CSVEEGGTGELFF
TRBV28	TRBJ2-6	CASSDLGGWANVLTF
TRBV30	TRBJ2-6	CAWSVGGAGANVLTF
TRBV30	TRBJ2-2	CAWTKKGAGGPTGELFF
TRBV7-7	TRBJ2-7	CASSASGGLAGGPGEQYF
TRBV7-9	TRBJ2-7	CASSPNPGLMGEQYF
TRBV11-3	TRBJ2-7	CASSLGGTYEQYF
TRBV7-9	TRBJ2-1	CASSLAGPVNEQFF
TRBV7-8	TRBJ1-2	CASSLGATGYGYTF
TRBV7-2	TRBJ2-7	CASSLGGPVYEQYF
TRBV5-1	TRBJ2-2	CASSGDSLSGELFF
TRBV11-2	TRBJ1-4	CASSQLGTPNEKLFF
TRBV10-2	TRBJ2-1	CASNTAGGFYNEQFF
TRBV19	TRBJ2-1	CASSIFSGSGNEQFF
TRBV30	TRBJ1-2	CAWGTWQGGGYTF
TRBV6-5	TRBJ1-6	CASSYSFGRGDSPLHF
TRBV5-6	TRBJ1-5	CASSFTGQGPQHF
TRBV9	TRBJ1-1	CASGEGQLEAFF